What follows is one T cell receptor (beta chain) and its context. Its antigen is not identified. The data belong to a study of T cell clonotyping in hematopoietic cell transplantation. Study results and limitations: No sorting was done, leaving CD4 and CD8 contributions mixed.

Time point denoted: recipient sample about 28 days before transplant, after cytoreduction. This CDR3 is built from 15 residues. V lost 0 bases, J lost 8 bases, and 16 bases lay in between. The germline V gene encodes CDR1 SNHLY and CDR2 FYNNEI. Only in-frame clones appear in the TCRdb table, and some are missing; sequencing was by immunoSEQ multiplex PCR. The sample has about 21,000 clones; roughly 90% are singletons. The sample consisted of peripheral blood mononuclear cells, taken before stem cell transplant. The V call is TRBV2, the J call TRBJ1-2; no reliable D call. The TCR sequence derives from a man between 18 and 29 years old with biphenotypic leukemia. Some clones in this sample may be carry-over from other donors' samples. In DNA, the CDR3 is TGTGCCAGCAGTGAAGCGCAGAACTCCCTCTGGGGCTACACCTTC. It specifies CASSEAQNSLWGYTF.